The 16 T cell receptor beta chains below all came from one sample that was sequenced in a study of post-analysis software for immune sequencing data. Unique molecular identifiers were carried by the TCR beta cDNA libraries. TCRdb fed the PCR reads into MiXCR, producing one record per CDR3 protein. Of almost 700,000 distinct CDR3 sequences listed, roughly three fifths were seen once; the top ten hold around 11%. These receptors have no identified antigens. Points from the study as a whole: Patients carried a handful of TRBV segments more frequently than controls did, and TRBV5-6, TRBV5-1 and TRBV20-1 were among them.

The material sequenced was blood. The receptors shown here come from a girl aged 2 to 10 with multiple sclerosis.

The V and J genes are TRBV20-1 and TRBJ2-1; perhaps TRBD1 as D (5 bases). Germline CDR1 reads DFQATT; CDR2 reads SNEGSKA (reference sequence). With 4 bases removed from V and 5 bases from J, the gap between germline ends came to 21 bases. This CDR3 is 16 amino acids long. CDR3 protein: CSAIDRTPKTNNEQFF. Here the CDR3 DNA reads TGCAGTGCTATTGACAGAACGCCTAAAACAAACAATGAGCAGTTCTTC.

Points on this clonotype: A read error may produce the germline difference seen at one junction end. The chain joins TRBV6-5 to TRBJ1-2; 9 bases line up with TRBD1. CDR1 is MNHEY and CDR2 is SVGAGI in the germline V gene. CDR3 length: 14 residues. The chain's CDR3 is CASSPPGQGHGYTF. The CDR3 DNA sequence: TGCGCCAGCAGTCCCCCGGGACAGGGACATGGCTACACCTTC.

This clonotype has more than one count but fewer than ten. This rearrangement joins TRBV7-7 to TRBJ2-5, with D uncertain. In germline, CDR1 is SSHAT, CDR2 FNYEAQ (reference sequence). Deletions cut 4 bases from V and 2 bases from J, with 11 bases between. The CDR3 contains 14 residues. CDR3 loop: CASSSSTLQETQYF. The CDR3 nucleotides are TGTGCCAGCAGCTCCTCTACACTGCAAGAGACCCAGTACTTC.

This chain joins TRBV10-3 and TRBJ2-1; 8 nucleotides match TRBD1. CDR3 size: 15 residues. Trimming cost V 3 bases and J 7 bases; bases outside gene matches: 8. Germline V lookup: CDR1 ENHRY, CDR2 SYGVKD. CDR3 bases: TGTGCCATCAGTGAATCGGACAGGGACGGGAATGAGCAGTTCTTC. As protein: CAISESDRDGNEQFF.

This clonotype appeared a few times. The chain recombines TRBV28 with TRBJ1-6; no reliable D call. Germline assignment: CDR1 MDHEN and CDR2 SYDVKM. This CDR3 region has 14 residues. With 2 bases removed from V and 5 bases from J, the gap between germline ends came to 7 bases. For the CDR3, the DNA is TGTGCCAGCAGTTTAAACCAGGATAATTCACCCCTCCACTTT. Its translation is CASSLNQDNSPLHF.

The chain has TRBV4-2 and TRBJ2-3, with 7 bases aligning to TRBD2. The CDR3 totals 15 residues. Trimming took 0 bases from V and 4 from J; bases not matched to a gene: 4. Germline assignment: CDR1 LGHNA and CDR2 YNFKEQ. CDR3 sequence (DNA): TGTGCCAGCAGCCAAGAGGCGGGGGAGGCAGATACGCAGTATTTT. Its translation is CASSQEAGEADTQYF.

In the case of this clonotype: At one of its ends the junction is not consistent with the germline gene, which may arise from a read error. The chain employs TRBV5-1 and TRBJ2-5; unclear D gene. The CDR3 runs 14 residues. Germline lookup yields CDR1 SGHRS and CDR2 YFSETQ. CDR3 region: CASSLAGREETQYF. The CDR3 coding sequence is TGTGCCAGCAGTTTAGCCGGGCGAGAAGAGACCCAGTACTTC.

The rearrangement links TRBV27 to TRBJ1-2; D may be TRBD1 (6 bases). CDR1 MNHEY and CDR2 SMNVEV come from the germline V gene (reference sequence). The CDR3 contains 14 residues. Trimming cost V 3 bases and J 3 bases, with 11 bases left between them. The CDR3 bases are TGTGCCAGCAGTTTTAGGACAGATGACTATGGCTACACCTTC. It specifies CASSFRTDDYGYTF.

This chain connects TRBV7-2 to TRBJ2-1; TRBD2 agrees at 9 bases. V was clipped by 6 bases and J by 6 bases; unmatched bases: 18. In germline, CDR1 is SGHTA, CDR2 FQGNSA. The CDR3 is 18 amino acids. As DNA, the CDR3 is TGTGCCAGCAGACCCCGGGGAGGGGAGCGGGGGGTAAGCAATGAGCAGTTCTTC. Translation: CASRPRGGERGVSNEQFF.

The rearrangement uses TRBV27 and TRBJ2-7; the D call may be TRBD1 or TRBD2 (5 bases each). The ends were cut back, 0 bases at V and 0 bases at J, with 15 bases in the middle. The CDR3 spans 17 residues. Germline-derived CDR1 and CDR2 are MNHEY and SMNVEV (reference sequence). CDR3 residues: CASSLSPPGSSSYEQYF. The CDR3 nucleotides read TGTGCCAGCAGTTTATCTCCCCCAGGGAGCTCCTCCTACGAGCAGTACTTC.

This chain joins TRBV27 and TRBJ2-5; 9 bases are shared with TRBD1. The V gene end was trimmed by 7 bases and the J gene end by 3 bases; junction bases not matched to a gene: 9. The CDR3 covers 15 residues. Germline assignment: CDR1 MNHEY and CDR2 SMNVEV (reference sequence). The CDR3 DNA reads TGTGCCAGCATCTTGGGACAGGGAACAGAAGAGACCCAGTACTTC. This gives the protein CASILGQGTEETQYF.

This clonotype was found once. V and J are TRBV5-1 and TRBJ2-3; 8 bases align to TRBD1. Germline CDR1 is SGHRS and CDR2 is YFSETQ. J gave up 4 bases and V 3 bases, and 10 bases lay outside the gene matches. The CDR3 consists of 16 residues. CDR3 in amino acids: CASSSQGAEGPDTQYF. The CDR3 DNA reads as TGCGCCAGCAGCTCGCAGGGGGCTGAAGGTCCAGATACGCAGTATTTT.

The chain joins TRBV6-6 to TRBJ2-3, with D unclear. This CDR3 is 13 amino acids long. CDR1 is MNHNY and CDR2 is SVGAGI in the germline V gene (reference sequence). V was trimmed by 10 bases and J by 0 bases, leaving 11 bases between them. CDR3 sequence (DNA): TGTGCCATGAGCCCATCTAGCACAGATACGCAGTATTTT. It translates to CAMSPSSTDTQYF.

This chain connects TRBV7-2 to TRBJ1-2; D is possibly TRBD1 (5 bases). CDR3 length: 14 residues. Trimming pared 5 bases from V and 7 bases from J, leaving 17 bases between. CDR1 and CDR2 from the germline V gene are SGHTA and FQGNSA. As DNA, the CDR3 is TGTGCCAGCAGCCCTGACAGCTACTATGGTGGCTACACCTTC. Its protein product is CASSPDSYYGGYTF.

The CDR3 protein is CASSQILEGGTQYF. The CDR3 DNA sequence: TGTGCCAGCAGCCAGATTCTAGAGGGGGGGACCCAGTACTTC. This rearrangement joins TRBV4-2 to TRBJ2-5; D could derive from TRBD1 or TRBD2 (6 bases each). This CDR3 has 14 amino acids. Germline V gene data show CDR1 as LGHNA and CDR2 as YNFKEQ. Trimming removed 3 bases at V and 7 bases at J, with 15 bases between.

The V call is TRBV27, the J call TRBJ1-1; D is possibly TRBD1 (5 bases). Germline-derived CDR1 and CDR2 are MNHEY and SMNVEV (reference sequence). This CDR3 has 13 residues. Trimming removed 3 bases at V and 4 bases at J, with 9 bases between. CDR3 protein: CASSFLDSTEAFF. In nucleotides, the CDR3 is TGTGCCAGCAGTTTCCTTGACAGCACTGAAGCTTTCTTT.